A single sample gave rise to the 21 T cell receptor beta chains below, sequenced in a study of blood T cell repertoires in COVID-19. The repertoire was sequenced with immunoSEQ multiplex PCR; TCRdb's copy has only in-frame clones and lacks some. The data contain roughly 97,000 clones, approximately 80% of them singletons. What was sequenced was peripheral blood. Every receptor here comes from a man between 70 and 80 years old with acute or convalescent COVID-19.

The chain has TRBV3-1 (or the pseudogene TRBV3-2) and TRBJ2-1; 12 bases are a match to TRBD2. V shed 2 bases and J 4 bases; nucleotides not matched to a gene: 0. There are 15 residues in the CDR3. Germline CDR1 and CDR2: LGHDT and YNNKEL (reference sequence). As DNA, the CDR3 is TGTGCCAGCAGCCAAACTAGCGGGAGGTACAATGAGCAGTTCTTC. It encodes CASSQTSGRYNEQFF.

Concerning this clone itself: The same CDR3 can be traced to other DNA sequences in this sample. V is TRBV7-3 and J is TRBJ1-1, with 7 bases identical to TRBD1. Losses at the gene ends were 4 bases for V and 4 bases for J; bases not matched to a gene: 3. Germline V gene sequence: CDR1 SGHTA, CDR2 FQGTGA. There are 13 residues in the CDR3. CDR3: CASSSQGGTEAFF. The CDR3 DNA follows: TGTGCCAGCAGCTCGCAGGGGGGCACTGAAGCTTTCTTT.

This chain links TRBV29-1 with TRBJ2-7; D possibly corresponds to TRBD1 (6 bases). The germline V gene has CDR1 SQVTM and CDR2 ANQGSEA. This CDR3 has 12 residues. Trimming shortened V by 6 bases and J by 3 bases, and 12 bases separated the two germline ends. The CDR3 loop is CSVGHLGYEQYF. The CDR3 DNA reads TGCAGCGTGGGACATCTTGGCTACGAGCAGTACTTC.

The rearrangement joins TRBV20-1 to TRBJ2-4, with 11 bases matching TRBD1. The CDR3 is 15 amino acids. CDR1 and CDR2 from the germline V gene are DFQATT and SNEGSKA (reference sequence). Trimming cost V 3 bases and J 7 bases; bases outside gene matches: 8. CDR3 in DNA: TGCAGTGCTAGTGTCCCGGGACAGGGGGAGAACATTCAGTACTTC. Residues: CSASVPGQGENIQYF.

The genes are TRBV2 and TRBJ1-5; D not certain. This CDR3 is 12 amino acids long. The germline V and J ends were trimmed by 1 base and 6 bases, with 4 bases remaining between them. The germline V gene encodes CDR1 SNHLY and CDR2 FYNNEI. The CDR3 protein is CASSEGGQPQHF. The CDR3 coding sequence is TGTGCCAGCAGTGAAGGAGGTCAGCCCCAGCATTTT. The whole variable domain, filled in from reference TRBV2 and TRBJ1-5, reads EPEVTQTPSHQVTQMGQEVILRCVPISNHLYFYWYRQILGQKVEFLVSFYNNEISEKSEIFDDQFSVERPDGSNFTLKIRSTKLEDSAMYFCASSEGGQPQHFGDGTRLSIL.

This clone showed up just once. The chain recombines TRBV7-3 with TRBJ1-1; D is perhaps TRBD1 (5 bases). Germline CDR1 is SGHTA and CDR2 is FQGTGA. Trimming took off 5 bases at V and 7 bases at J, with 11 bases between the two ends. CDR3 length: 12 residues. CDR3 bases: TGTGCCAGCAGCGCATCGACAGTTGAAGCTTTCTTT. Its translation: CASSASTVEAFF.

This clone appeared a few times. The CDR3 DNA follows: TGTGCCAGCAGGGCAGGGATTAGCTATGGCTACACCTTC. Encoded protein: CASRAGISYGYTF. The rearrangement joins TRBV5-8 to TRBJ1-2, with a possible D match to TRBD1 (5 bases). V was pared by 5 bases and J by 4 bases, with 12 bases between. Germline V lookup: CDR1 SGHTS, CDR2 YDEGEE. The CDR3 is made up of 13 amino acids.

Turning to this clone: At one end the junction does not follow the germline gene, possibly because of a read error. The chain couples TRBV24-1 to TRBJ1-1; weak D call: TRBD1 (6 bases). Germline V CDR1 and CDR2: KGHDR, SFDVKD. The CDR3 contains 12 residues. CDR3: CASRGSNTEAFF. The DNA for the CDR3 is TGTGCCTCCAGGGGCTCGAACACTGAAGCTTTCTTT.

This chain connects TRBV19 to TRBJ2-4; 9 bases fit TRBD1. The trim removed 2 bases at V and 1 base at J, leaving 6 bases unmatched. Germline CDR1 and CDR2: LNHDA and SQIVND (reference sequence). This CDR3 region has 17 residues. The CDR3 DNA sequence: TGTGCCAGTAGTATATCCCGGGACAGGGTCGCCAAAAACATTCAGTACTTC. Amino acids: CASSISRDRVAKNIQYF.

This chain connects TRBV6-5 to TRBJ1-3; D is possibly TRBD1 (6 bases). Per germline, CDR1 MNHEY and CDR2 SVGAGI. The CDR3 contains 14 residues. V shed 9 bases and J shed 3 bases, with 15 bases lying between them. The CDR3 protein is CASSGGGFGNTIYF. The CDR3 coding sequence is TGTGCCAGTTCGGGCGGGGGCTTTGGAAACACCATATATTTT.

This chain links TRBV3-1 (or the pseudogene TRBV3-2) with TRBJ1-4; 7 nucleotides agree with TRBD1. From germline, CDR1 is LGHDT and CDR2 YNNKEL (reference sequence). With V trimmed by 5 bases and J by 7 bases, 16 bases remained unmatched. The CDR3 loop spans 17 amino acids. CDR3 in amino acids: CASSYWVGRQGVEKLFF. CDR3 sequence (DNA): TGTGCCAGCAGCTATTGGGTGGGCCGACAGGGCGTTGAAAAACTGTTTTTT.

The DNA for the CDR3 is TGCGCCAGCAGCTTGGGACAGGGGGTGGAGTACTATGGCTACACCTTC. Its protein product is CASSLGQGVEYYGYTF. V and J are TRBV5-1 and TRBJ1-2; TRBD1 agrees at 9 bases. V dropped 0 bases and J dropped 3; count of bases not matched to a gene: 6. The CDR3 is 16 residues long. Germline CDR1 SGHRS, CDR2 YFSETQ. Together with reference TRBV5-1 and TRBJ1-2, the CDR3 gives the full variable domain: KAGVTQTPRYLIKTRGQQVTLSCSPISGHRSVSWYQQTPGQGLQFLFEYFSETQRNKGNFPGRFSGRQFSNSRSEMNVSTLELGDSALYLCASSLGQGVEYYGYTFGSGTRLTVV.

This clone was detected only a few times. The chain employs TRBV2 and TRBJ1-6; no firm D call. Germline V gene data show CDR1 as SNHLY and CDR2 as FYNNEI. The CDR3 runs to 13 residues. The V end lost 5 bases, the J end lost 8 bases, and 10 bases lay between the germline ends. Written as DNA, the CDR3 is TGTGCCAGCAGTAATATCCGGGATTCACCCCTCCACTTT. It encodes CASSNIRDSPLHF.

The chain has TRBV20-1 and TRBJ2-5, with D unresolved. The germline V and J ends were trimmed by 3 bases and 5 bases, with 7 bases remaining between them. Germline-derived CDR1 and CDR2 are DFQATT and SNEGSKA (reference sequence). CDR3 length equals 11 residues. CDR3 DNA sequence: TGCAGTGCTAGTGAGAGGGAGACCCAGTACTTC. As protein: CSASERETQYF.

This clone was counted between two and nine times. The chain uses TRBV4-2 and TRBJ1-5; 7 nucleotides align to TRBD1. Trimming took 1 base from V and 6 from J; bases not matched to a gene: 9. The CDR3 contains 16 residues. Per the germline V gene, CDR1 is LGHNA and CDR2 is YNFKEQ. As DNA, the CDR3 is TGTGCCAGCAGCCAAGCTTGGGCCAGACAGGGTCAGCCCCAGCATTTT. It specifies CASSQAWARQGQPQHF.

The V gene is TRBV7-3, the J gene TRBJ2-2, with 10 bases identical to TRBD2. Trimming cost V 5 bases and J 6 bases; bases outside gene matches: 18. Per germline, CDR1 SGHTA and CDR2 FQGTGA. The CDR3 has 19 amino acids. The CDR3 region is CASSPTGTSVTGHAGELFF. In nucleotides, the CDR3 is TGTGCCAGCAGCCCTACCGGGACTAGCGTCACGGGCCACGCCGGGGAGCTGTTTTTT.

The chain combines TRBV20-1 with TRBJ1-2; D might be TRBD1 (6 bases). V gave up 1 base and J gave up 14 bases, with 14 bases separating them. This CDR3 spans 11 amino acids. Per the germline V gene, CDR1 is DFQATT and CDR2 is SNEGSKA (reference sequence). As DNA, the CDR3 is TGCAGTGCTAGAGGGTTTACAGGGAAAACCTTC. Encoded protein: CSARGFTGKTF.

The chain is built from TRBV7-3 and TRBJ2-1; TRBD1 matches 7 bases. This CDR3 contains 13 residues. After removal of 3 bases from V and 8 bases from J, the junction contained 4 bases not matched to a gene. Germline values: CDR1 SGHTA, CDR2 FQGTGA. The CDR3 coding sequence is TGTGCCAGCAGCTTCAACAGGGGCCATGAGCAGTTCTTC. Translated: CASSFNRGHEQFF.

This clone was recorded a few times. The chain joins TRBV19 to TRBJ2-3, with TRBD1 matching over 10 bases. The CDR3 has 15 amino acids. J lost 6 bases, V lost 9 bases, and 12 bases had no gene match. CDR1 is LNHDA, CDR2 SQIVND, per germline (reference sequence). In nucleotides, the CDR3 is TGTGCCAGCTTACCCGGACAGGGGGTCAGGGATACGCAGTATTTT. Residues: CASLPGQGVRDTQYF.

This clone appeared once. The chain recombines TRBV7-2 with TRBJ2-3; possibly TRBD2 for D (6 bases). V was clipped by 4 bases and J by 13 bases, with 15 bases between them. In germline, CDR1 is SGHTA, CDR2 FQGNSA. The CDR3 sequence is 12 residues long. DNA for the CDR3: TGTGCCAGCAGCTCAACCGGGACTCGCAAGTATTTT. Protein product: CASSSTGTRKYF. Full variable domain (remainder filled in from reference TRBV7-2 and TRBJ2-3): GAGVSQSPSNKVTEKGKDVELRCDPISGHTALYWYRQSLGQGLEFLIYFQGNSAPDKSGLPSDRFSAERTGGSVSTLTIQRTQQEDSAVYLCASSSTGTRKYFGPGTRLTVL.

The V call is TRBV6-6, the J call TRBJ1-4; D is ambiguous. This CDR3 has 13 amino acids. Trimming pared 9 bases from V and 4 bases from J, leaving 12 bases between. Germline CDR1 reads MNHNY; CDR2 reads SVGAGI (reference sequence). CDR3 protein: CASWRASNEKLFF. CDR3 nucleotides: TGTGCCAGTTGGCGGGCCAGTAATGAAAAACTGTTTTTT.